These T cell receptor beta chains were read from a single sample in a study of cytomegalovirus exposure and HLA in healthy donors. Assay: immunoSEQ multiplex PCR; the TCRdb copy retains only in-frame clones and omits some. The top ten clones hold approximately 8.4% of a sample with over 100,000 clones, about 76% of them seen once. Sample: PBMCs. These TCRs come from a man aged 35 to 55 in good health and CMV-seronegative. Each CDR3 is given without its conserved first and last residue. Fields, in order: V gene, clone size, J gene, CDR3 protein. Rows may omit the clone size; those that give it use once, few, many or a size class.

V gene: TRBV29-1
clone size: .
J gene: TRBJ2-5
CDR3 protein: SVALAGPQETQY

V gene: TRBV5-4
clone size: once
J gene: TRBJ1-4
CDR3 protein: ASSIDRGRELF

V gene: TRBV7-2
clone size: once
J gene: TRBJ1-1
CDR3 protein: ASSLASGGVSEAF

V gene: TRBV5-4
clone size: .
J gene: TRBJ2-6
CDR3 protein: ASRGDSSGANVLT

V gene: TRBV11-2
clone size: .
J gene: TRBJ1-2
CDR3 protein: ASSLGQGYGYT

V gene: TRBV10-1
clone size: .
J gene: TRBJ2-1
CDR3 protein: ASSEGAENEQF

V gene: TRBV2
clone size: .
J gene: TRBJ2-2
CDR3 protein: ASSAASPGQGASTGELF

V gene: TRBV5-4
clone size: .
J gene: TRBJ2-3
CDR3 protein: ASSSPGRLDTQY

V gene: TRBV28
clone size: .
J gene: TRBJ1-4
CDR3 protein: ASTPDRGLEKLF

V gene: TRBV28
clone size: .
J gene: TRBJ2-2
CDR3 protein: ASTGVLWDTGELF

V gene: TRBV7-9
clone size: .
J gene: TRBJ1-3
CDR3 protein: ASSLSRSSGNTIY

V gene: TRBV6-5
clone size: .
J gene: TRBJ1-1
CDR3 protein: ASSYSRDRENTEAF

V gene: TRBV7-2
clone size: .
J gene: TRBJ1-1
CDR3 protein: ASSLAGGGAEAF

V gene: TRBV29-1
clone size: .
J gene: TRBJ1-1
CDR3 protein: SVSGRMNTEAF

V gene: TRBV4-2
clone size: .
J gene: TRBJ2-3
CDR3 protein: ASTPSGTSDTDTQY